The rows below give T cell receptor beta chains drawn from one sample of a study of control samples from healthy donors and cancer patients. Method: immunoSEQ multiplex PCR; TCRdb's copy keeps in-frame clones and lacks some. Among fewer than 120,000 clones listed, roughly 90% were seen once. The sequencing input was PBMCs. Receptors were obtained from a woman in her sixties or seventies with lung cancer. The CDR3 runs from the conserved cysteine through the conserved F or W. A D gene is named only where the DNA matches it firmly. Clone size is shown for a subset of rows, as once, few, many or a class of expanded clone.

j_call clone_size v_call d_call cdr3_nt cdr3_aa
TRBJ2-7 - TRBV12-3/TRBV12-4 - TGTGCCAGCAGTTTAATAAGCTACGAGCAGTACTTC CASSLISYEQYF
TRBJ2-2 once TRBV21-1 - TGTGCCAGCAGCTGGACTAGCGGGAGGAGAGGCGGCGGGGAGCTGTTTTTT CASSWTSGRRGGGELFF
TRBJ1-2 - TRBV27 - TGTGCCAGCAGTTTATCGTCAGGGGCCAACGTCTATGGCTACACCTTC CASSLSSGANVYGYTF
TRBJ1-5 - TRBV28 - TGTGCCAGCGCCCTCTTGAGGGGCACGAGCAATCAGCCCCAGCATTTT CASALLRGTSNQPQHF
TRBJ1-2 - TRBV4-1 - TGCGCCAGCAGCCAAGATAGGATCACGGGTCCTGGCTACACCTTC CASSQDRITGPGYTF
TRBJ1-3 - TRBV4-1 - TGCGCCAGCAGCCAAGCGGGTTTGGGGGGAAACACCATATATTTT CASSQAGLGGNTIYF
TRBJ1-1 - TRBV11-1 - TGTGCCAGCAGTCGGCTAACTGAAGCTTTCTTT CASSRLTEAFF
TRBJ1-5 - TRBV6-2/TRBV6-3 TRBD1 TGTGCCAGCAGTAGGGGACAGGCGACACGGGGGCCCCAGCATTTT CASSRGQATRGPQHF
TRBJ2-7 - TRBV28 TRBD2 TGTGCCAGCAGTTCCGGAGCGGGGGGACTCTCCTACGAGCAGTACTTC CASSSGAGGLSYEQYF
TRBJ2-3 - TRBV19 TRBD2 TGTGCCAGTAGTGTACTAGCGGGGGGTCCAGATACGCAGTATTTT CASSVLAGGPDTQYF
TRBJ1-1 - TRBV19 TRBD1 TGTGCCAGTAGTCAGGCAGGGGGCTCCATGAACACTGAAGCTTTCTTT CASSQAGGSMNTEAFF
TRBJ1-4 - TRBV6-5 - TGTGCCAGCAGTTATGGCAGGGGTAATGAAAAACTGTTTTTT CASSYGRGNEKLFF
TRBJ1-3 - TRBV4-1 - TGCGCCAGCAGCCAACAGGGGCGAAGCTCTGGAAACACCATATATTTT CASSQQGRSSGNTIYF
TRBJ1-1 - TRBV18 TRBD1 TGTGCCAGCTCCGGGACAGGCACTGAAGCTTTCTTT CASSGTGTEAFF
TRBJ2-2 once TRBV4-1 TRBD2 TGCGCCAGCAGCCAAGGTGGACTAGCGGGAGGGAACACCGGGGAGCTGTTTTTT CASSQGGLAGGNTGELFF
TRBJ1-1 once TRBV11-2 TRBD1 TGTGCCAGCAGCTTATCGGACAGGTCTCCAATGAACACTGAAGCTTTCTTT CASSLSDRSPMNTEAFF
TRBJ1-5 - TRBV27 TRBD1 TGTGCCAGCAGACAACAGGGGGCTCTTCAGCCCCAGCATTTT CASRQQGALQPQHF
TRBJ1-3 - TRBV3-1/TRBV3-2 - TGTGCCAGCAGCCAAGCATTCGGGAGATCCGGAAACACCATATATTTT CASSQAFGRSGNTIYF
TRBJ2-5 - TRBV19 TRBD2 TGTGCCAGTACCGTATGTGTTGGGGCCCCGGGGGGGGAGACCCAGTACTTC CASTVCVGAPGGETQYF
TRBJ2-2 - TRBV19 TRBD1 TGTGCCAGTACCTCAACGCCGGGACAGGGGTTCACCGGGGAGCTGTTTTTT CASTSTPGQGFTGELFF
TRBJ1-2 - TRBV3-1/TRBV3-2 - TGTGCCAGCAGCCAGCTCGACAGCAGCTATGGCTACACCTTC CASSQLDSSYGYTF
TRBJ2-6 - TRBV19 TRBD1 TGTGCCAGTAGTATACCTCTGGGGGGACAGGGTCCTGGGGCCAACGTCCTGACTTTC CASSIPLGGQGPGANVLTF
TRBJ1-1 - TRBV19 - TGTGCCAGTAGTTACTTTCGGGCAGACCATGGCGCTTTCTTT CASSYFRADHGAFF
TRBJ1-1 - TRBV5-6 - TGTGCCAGCAGCTTGAGACAGAGAATGAACACTGAAGCTTTCTTT CASSLRQRMNTEAFF
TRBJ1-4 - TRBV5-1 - TGCGCCAGCAGCTTGCAAGGACAGAATGAAAAACTGTTTTTT CASSLQGQNEKLFF
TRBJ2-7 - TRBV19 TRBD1 TGTGCCAGTAGCCTCGGACAGGCGAGCTCCTACGAGCAGTACTTC CASSLGQASSYEQYF
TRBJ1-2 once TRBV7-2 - TGTGCCAGCAGCTTAGGGCAGGCCGAGGCCGGATATGGCTACACCTTC CASSLGQAEAGYGYTF
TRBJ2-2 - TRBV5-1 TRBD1 TGCGCCAGCAGCTCGGACAGGACCGGGGAGCTGTTTTTT CASSSDRTGELFF
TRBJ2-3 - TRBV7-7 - TGTGCTAGCAGCTTAGGCCCCGCAGATACGCAGTATTTT CASSLGPADTQYF
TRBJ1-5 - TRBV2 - TGTGCCAGCACCAGTGGGAATTCTAATCAGCCCCAGCATTTT CASTSGNSNQPQHF
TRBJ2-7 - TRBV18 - TGTGCCAGCTCACCACTTGTTTCGGAGAGCTCCTACGAGCAGTACTTC CASSPLVSESSYEQYF
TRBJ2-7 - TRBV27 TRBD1 TGTGCCAGCAGTCCCGGACAGGGGGCCAACGAGCAGTACTTC CASSPGQGANEQYF
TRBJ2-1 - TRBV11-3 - TGTGCCAGCAGCATTTCCCCGGACAATGAGCAGTTCTTC CASSISPDNEQFF
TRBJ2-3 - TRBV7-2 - TGTGCCAGCAGCTCAAATAGCGGAATGAACACAGATACGCAGTATTTT CASSSNSGMNTDTQYF
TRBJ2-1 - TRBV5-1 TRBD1 TGCGCCAGCAGCGGGGACAGGGTCTACAATGAGCAGTTCTTC CASSGDRVYNEQFF
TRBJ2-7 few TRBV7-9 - TGTGCCAGCAGCTTATCCGGGGGCTACGAGCAGTACTTC CASSLSGGYEQYF
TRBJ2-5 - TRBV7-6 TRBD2 TGTGCCAGCAGCTTAGTCATGACTAGCGGAGAGACCCAGTACTTC CASSLVMTSGETQYF
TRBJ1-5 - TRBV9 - TGTGCCAGCAGCCCTGGGGGACAACTGAATCAGCCCCAGCATTTT CASSPGGQLNQPQHF
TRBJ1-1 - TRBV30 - TGTGCCTGGAGTGTAACGGTGAACACTGAAGCTTTCTTT CAWSVTVNTEAFF
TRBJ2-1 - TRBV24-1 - TGTGCCACCAGTGAGCCAGGGTCCCCTGAGCAGTTCTTC CATSEPGSPEQFF
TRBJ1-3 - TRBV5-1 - TGCGCCAGCAGCTTGGTTGGTCAGCGCCTATCTGGAAACACCATATATTTT CASSLVGQRLSGNTIYF
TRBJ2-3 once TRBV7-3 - TGTGCCAGCAGCTTCACAGGTCCTGATACGCAGTATTTT CASSFTGPDTQYF
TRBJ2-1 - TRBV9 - TGTGCCAGCAGCTCCACGGTTGGAAGAGAGCAGTTCTTC CASSSTVGREQFF
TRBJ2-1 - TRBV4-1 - TGCGCCAGCAGCCAAGGTCCCCTGGATGAGCAGTTCTTC CASSQGPLDEQFF
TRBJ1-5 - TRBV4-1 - TGCGCCAGCAGCCAAGTAGGGGGGAATCAGCCCCAGCATTTT CASSQVGGNQPQHF
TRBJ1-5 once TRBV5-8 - TGTGCCAGCAGCTTATTTGGGGCGGGGAACAATCAGCCCCAGCATTTT CASSLFGAGNNQPQHF
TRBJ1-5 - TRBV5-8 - TGTGCCAGCAGCTCCATACCGAGGAACAATCAGCCCCAGCATTTT CASSSIPRNNQPQHF
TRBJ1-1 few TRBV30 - TGTGCCTGGAGTCAAGGGGGACAAGCTTTCTTT CAWSQGGQAFF